This T cell receptor (beta chain) was retrieved from a study of blood T cell repertoires in COVID-19. Study-level information: Researchers got acute and convalescent COVID-19 samples from the United States, Italy and Spain. The cDNA or gDNA used as material had been derived from T cells, B-cell-depleted T cells, or PBMCs.

The table came from immunoSEQ multiplex PCR; TCRdb's copy has only in-frame clones and leaves some out. The table includes about 120,000 clones, 70% to 80% detected once. The length of the CDR3 is 15 residues. Germline-derived CDR1 and CDR2 are MNHEY and SVGAGI. J lost 2 bases, V lost 2 bases, and 5 bases had no gene match. The TCR comes from a human donor in a cohort sampled during active COVID-19. The sequenced sample was peripheral blood. V and J are TRBV6-5 and TRBJ2-7; TRBD1 matches at 8 bases. The CDR3 sequence: CASSYGQGATYEQYF. As DNA, the CDR3 is TGTGCCAGCAGTTACGGTCAGGGGGCCACCTACGAGCAGTACTTC.